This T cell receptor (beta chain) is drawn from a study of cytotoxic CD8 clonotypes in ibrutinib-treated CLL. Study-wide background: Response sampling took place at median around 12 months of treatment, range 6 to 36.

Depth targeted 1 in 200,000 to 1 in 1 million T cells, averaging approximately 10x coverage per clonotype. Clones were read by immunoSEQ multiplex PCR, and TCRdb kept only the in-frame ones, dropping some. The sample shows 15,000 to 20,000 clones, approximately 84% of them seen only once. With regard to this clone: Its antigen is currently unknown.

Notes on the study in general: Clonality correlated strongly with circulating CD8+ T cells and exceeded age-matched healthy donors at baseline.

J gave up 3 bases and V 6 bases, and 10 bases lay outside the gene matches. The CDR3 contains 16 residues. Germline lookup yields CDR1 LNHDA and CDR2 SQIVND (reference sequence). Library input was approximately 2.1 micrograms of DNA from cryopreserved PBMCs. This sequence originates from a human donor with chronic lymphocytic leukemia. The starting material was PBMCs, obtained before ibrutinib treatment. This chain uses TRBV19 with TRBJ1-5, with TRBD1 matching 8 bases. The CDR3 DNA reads TGTGCCAGTAGCCGAGGGACAGGCATTTCCAATCAGCCCCAGCATTTT. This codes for CASSRGTGISNQPQHF.